Detailed here is one T cell receptor (beta chain). The entry originates in a study of T cells expressing NK-cell markers. Whole-study context: In the group of eight sequenced donors, seven were HCMV-seropositive and one was seronegative.

TCRdb reprocessed the 5' RACE reads and reports one entry per CDR3 protein, with no DNA. The sample's table shows about 110,000 distinct CDR3 sequences. Germline V gives CDR1 LNHDA, CDR2 SQIVND (reference sequence). This CDR3 contains 14 residues. Sequenced sample: blood T cells: a sorted CD56 or NKG2C T cell subset, CD4+ or CD8+ T cells, or bulk PBMC T cells (not recorded which). This sequence joins TRBV19 and TRBJ2-1; with no DNA, the TCRdb D assignment of TRBD1 cannot be verified. The receptor was derived from a woman between 18 and 70 years old in good health. The CDR3 reads CASEVGTGYNEQFF.